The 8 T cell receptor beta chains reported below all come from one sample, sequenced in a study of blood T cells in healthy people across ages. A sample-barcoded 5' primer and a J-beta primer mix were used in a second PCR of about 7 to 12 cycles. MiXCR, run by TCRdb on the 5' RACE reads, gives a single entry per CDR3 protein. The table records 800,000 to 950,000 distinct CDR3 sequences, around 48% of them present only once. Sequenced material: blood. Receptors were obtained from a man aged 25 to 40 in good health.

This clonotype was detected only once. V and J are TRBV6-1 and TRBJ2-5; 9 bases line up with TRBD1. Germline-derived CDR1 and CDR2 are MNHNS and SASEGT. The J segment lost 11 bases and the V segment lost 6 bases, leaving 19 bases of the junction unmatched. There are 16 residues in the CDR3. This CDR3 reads CASSPGTGRRSNEQYF. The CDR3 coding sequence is TGTGCCAGCAGCCCCGGGACAGGGAGGAGGAGTAATGAGCAGTACTTC.

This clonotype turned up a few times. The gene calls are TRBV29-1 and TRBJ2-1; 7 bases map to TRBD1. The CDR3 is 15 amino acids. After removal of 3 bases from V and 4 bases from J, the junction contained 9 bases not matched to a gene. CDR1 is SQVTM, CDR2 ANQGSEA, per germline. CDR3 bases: TGCAGCGTTGACTCCTGGGACAGCACTTACAATGAGCAGTTCTTC. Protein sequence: CSVDSWDSTYNEQFF.

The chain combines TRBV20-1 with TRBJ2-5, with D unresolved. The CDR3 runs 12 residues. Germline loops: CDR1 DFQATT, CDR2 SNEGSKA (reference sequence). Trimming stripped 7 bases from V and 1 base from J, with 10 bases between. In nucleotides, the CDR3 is TGCAGTGTCACGGACGGCCAAGAGACCCAGTACTTC. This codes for CSVTDGQETQYF.

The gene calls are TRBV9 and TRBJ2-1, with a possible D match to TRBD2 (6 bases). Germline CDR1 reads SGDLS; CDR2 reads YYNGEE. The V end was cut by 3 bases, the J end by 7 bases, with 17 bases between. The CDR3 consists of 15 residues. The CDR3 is CASSDFPGLANEQFF. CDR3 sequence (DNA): TGTGCCAGCAGCGATTTCCCGGGACTCGCAAATGAGCAGTTCTTC.

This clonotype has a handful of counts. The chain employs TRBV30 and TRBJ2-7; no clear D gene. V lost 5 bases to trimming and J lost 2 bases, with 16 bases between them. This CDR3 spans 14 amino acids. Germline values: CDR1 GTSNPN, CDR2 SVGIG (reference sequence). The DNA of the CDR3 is TGTGCCTGGGATTCCACCGGCTCAGCCTACGAGCAGTACTTC. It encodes CAWDSTGSAYEQYF.

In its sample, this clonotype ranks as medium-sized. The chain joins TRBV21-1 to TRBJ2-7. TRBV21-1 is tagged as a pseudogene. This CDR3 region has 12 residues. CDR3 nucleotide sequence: TGTGCCAGCAGCCCGCGAGCCGGCGAGCAGTACTTC. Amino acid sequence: CASSPRAGEQYF.

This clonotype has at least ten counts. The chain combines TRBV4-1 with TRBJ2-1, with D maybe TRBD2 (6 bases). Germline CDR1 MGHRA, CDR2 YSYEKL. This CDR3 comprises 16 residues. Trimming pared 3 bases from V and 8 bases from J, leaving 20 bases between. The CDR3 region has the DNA TGCGCCAGCAGCCATCCCGGGAGTTCCTTACGGGATGAGCAGTTCTTC. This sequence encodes CASSHPGSSLRDEQFF.

The CDR3 here is CASSRPRDRGLGTEAFF. As DNA, the CDR3 is TGTGCCAGCAGCAGACCCCGGGACAGGGGGCTGGGAACTGAAGCTTTCTTT. This chain connects TRBV21-1 to TRBJ1-1; the DNA was not used to check the table's D call, TRBD1. TRBV21-1 is noted as a pseudogene. This CDR3 spans 17 amino acids.